This T cell receptor (beta chain) was sequenced in a study of cytomegalovirus exposure and HLA in healthy donors. Study-wide results and limits: Earlier analysis found most TCR beta V segments productive about 90% or about 30% of the time.

Vbeta (60) and Jbeta (13) primers were used in the PCR. The method was immunoSEQ multiplex PCR; TCRdb's version includes in-frame clones alone and lacks a portion of them. The data show about 90,000 clones, with roughly 83% seen just once and around 1.9% held by the top ten. To note about this clone: The antigen is not known.

Germline lookup yields CDR1 MNHEY and CDR2 SVGAGI. This CDR3 has 15 residues. The V end lost 4 bases, the J end lost 9 bases, and 16 bases lay between the germline ends. Sequencing used PBMCs. The TCR originated in a man in his late teens or twenties in good health and CMV-seronegative. The V gene is TRBV6-5, the J gene TRBJ1-6; D remains unclear. The chain's CDR3 is CASSSPREAGSPLHF. The CDR3 DNA reads as TGTGCCAGCAGTTCCCCGCGGGAAGCGGGTTCACCCCTCCACTTT.